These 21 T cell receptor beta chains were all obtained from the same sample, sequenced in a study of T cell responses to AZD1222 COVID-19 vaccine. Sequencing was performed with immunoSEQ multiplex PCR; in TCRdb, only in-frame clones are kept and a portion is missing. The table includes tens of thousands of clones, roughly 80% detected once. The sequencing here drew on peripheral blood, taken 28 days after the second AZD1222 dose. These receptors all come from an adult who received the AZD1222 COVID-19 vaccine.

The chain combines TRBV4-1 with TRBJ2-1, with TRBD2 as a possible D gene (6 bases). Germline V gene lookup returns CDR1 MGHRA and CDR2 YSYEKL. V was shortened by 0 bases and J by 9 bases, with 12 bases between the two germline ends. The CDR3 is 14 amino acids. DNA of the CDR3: TGCGCCAGCAGCCAAGATCATCTAGCGCGTGAGCAGTTCTTC. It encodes CASSQDHLAREQFF.

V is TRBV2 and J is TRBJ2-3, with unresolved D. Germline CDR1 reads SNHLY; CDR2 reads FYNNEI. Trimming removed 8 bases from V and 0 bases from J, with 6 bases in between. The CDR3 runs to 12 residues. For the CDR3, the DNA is TGTGCCAGCCATAGCAGCACAGATACGCAGTATTTT. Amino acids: CASHSSTDTQYF.

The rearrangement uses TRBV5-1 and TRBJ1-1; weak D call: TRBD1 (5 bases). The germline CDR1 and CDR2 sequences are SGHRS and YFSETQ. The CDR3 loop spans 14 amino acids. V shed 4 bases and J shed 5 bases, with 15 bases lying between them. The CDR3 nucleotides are TGCGCCAGCAGCCCGGTACTCCAGGGAACTGAAGCTTTCTTT. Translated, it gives CASSPVLQGTEAFF.

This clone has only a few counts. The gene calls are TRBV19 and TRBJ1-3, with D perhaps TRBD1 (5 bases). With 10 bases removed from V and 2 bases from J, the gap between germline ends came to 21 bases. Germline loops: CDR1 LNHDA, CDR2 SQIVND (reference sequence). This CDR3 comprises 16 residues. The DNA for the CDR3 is TGTGCCACCGACAGAACCCCTACCGCAACTGGAAACACCATATATTTT. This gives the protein CATDRTPTATGNTIYF.

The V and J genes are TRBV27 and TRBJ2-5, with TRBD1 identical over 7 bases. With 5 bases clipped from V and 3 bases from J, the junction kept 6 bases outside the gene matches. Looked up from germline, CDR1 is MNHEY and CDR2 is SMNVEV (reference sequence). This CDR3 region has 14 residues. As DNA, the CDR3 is TGTGCCAGCAGTACCGGACAGGTCAAAGAGACCCAGTACTTC. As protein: CASSTGQVKETQYF.

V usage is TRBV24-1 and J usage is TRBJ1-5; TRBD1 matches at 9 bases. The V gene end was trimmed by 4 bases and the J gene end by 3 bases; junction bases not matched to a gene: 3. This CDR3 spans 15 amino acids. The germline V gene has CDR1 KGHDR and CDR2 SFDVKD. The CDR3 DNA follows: TGTGCCACCAGTGAGACAGGGGGAGACAATCAGCCCCAGCATTTT. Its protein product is CATSETGGDNQPQHF.

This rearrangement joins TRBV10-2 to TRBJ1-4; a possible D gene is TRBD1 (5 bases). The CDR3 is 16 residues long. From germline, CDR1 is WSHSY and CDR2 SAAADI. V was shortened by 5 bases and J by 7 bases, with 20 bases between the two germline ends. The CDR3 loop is CASSNRRGTAIEKLFF. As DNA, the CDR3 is TGCGCCAGCAGTAATCGAAGAGGGACGGCAATTGAAAAACTGTTTTTT.

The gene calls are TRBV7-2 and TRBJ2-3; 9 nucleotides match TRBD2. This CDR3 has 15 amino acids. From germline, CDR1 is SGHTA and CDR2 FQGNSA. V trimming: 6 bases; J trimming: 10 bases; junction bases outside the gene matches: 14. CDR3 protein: CASRGGLAKYFAQYF. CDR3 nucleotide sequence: TGTGCCAGCAGGGGGGGACTAGCAAAATATTTTGCGCAGTATTTT.

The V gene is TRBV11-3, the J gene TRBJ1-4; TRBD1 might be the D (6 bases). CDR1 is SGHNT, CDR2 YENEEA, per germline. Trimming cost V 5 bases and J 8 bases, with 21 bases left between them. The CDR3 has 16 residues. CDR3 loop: CASSPGGAPREEKLFF. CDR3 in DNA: TGTGCCAGCAGCCCCGGGGGGGCCCCTCGGGAGGAAAAACTGTTTTTT.

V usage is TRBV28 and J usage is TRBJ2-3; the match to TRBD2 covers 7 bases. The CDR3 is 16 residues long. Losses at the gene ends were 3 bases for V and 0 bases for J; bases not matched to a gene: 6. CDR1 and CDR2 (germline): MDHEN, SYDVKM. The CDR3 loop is CASSLLLAESTDTQYF. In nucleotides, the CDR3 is TGTGCCAGCAGTTTGCTCCTAGCGGAGAGCACAGATACGCAGTATTTT.

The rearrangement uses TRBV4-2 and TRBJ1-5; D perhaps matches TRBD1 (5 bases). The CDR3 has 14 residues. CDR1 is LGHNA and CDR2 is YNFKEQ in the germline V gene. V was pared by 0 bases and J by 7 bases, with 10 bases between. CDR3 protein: CASSQDGAWQPQHF. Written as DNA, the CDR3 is TGTGCCAGCAGCCAAGATGGGGCGTGGCAGCCCCAGCATTTT.

The CDR3 DNA sequence: TGTGCCACCAGTGATTCCAGCGGTCTTGAAGCTTTCTTT. Translating it yields CATSDSSGLEAFF. This rearrangement joins TRBV24-1 to TRBJ1-1; D is unresolved. The germline V and J ends were trimmed by 2 bases and 7 bases, with 10 bases remaining between them. The CDR3 loop spans 13 amino acids. Per germline, CDR1 KGHDR and CDR2 SFDVKD.

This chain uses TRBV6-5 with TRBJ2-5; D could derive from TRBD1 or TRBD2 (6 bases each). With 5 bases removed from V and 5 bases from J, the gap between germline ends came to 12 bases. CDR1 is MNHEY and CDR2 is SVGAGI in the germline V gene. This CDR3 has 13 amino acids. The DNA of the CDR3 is TGTGCCAGCAGTCCCACAGGGAGGGAGACCCAGTACTTC. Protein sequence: CASSPTGRETQYF.

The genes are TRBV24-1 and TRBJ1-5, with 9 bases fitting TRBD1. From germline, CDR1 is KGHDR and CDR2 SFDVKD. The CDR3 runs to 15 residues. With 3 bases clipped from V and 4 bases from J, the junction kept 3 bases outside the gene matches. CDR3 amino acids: CATSDAGQGNQPQHF. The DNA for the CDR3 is TGTGCCACCAGTGATGCCGGACAGGGGAATCAGCCCCAGCATTTT.

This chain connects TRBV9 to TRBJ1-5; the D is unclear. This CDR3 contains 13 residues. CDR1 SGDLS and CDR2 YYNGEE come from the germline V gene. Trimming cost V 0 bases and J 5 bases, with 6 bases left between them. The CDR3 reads CASSVEVDQPQHF. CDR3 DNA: TGTGCCAGCAGCGTAGAGGTGGATCAGCCCCAGCATTTT.

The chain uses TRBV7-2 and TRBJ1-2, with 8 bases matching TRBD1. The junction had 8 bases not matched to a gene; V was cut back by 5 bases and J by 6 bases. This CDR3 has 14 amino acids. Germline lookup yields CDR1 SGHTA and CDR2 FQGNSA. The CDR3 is CASSPNRGEHGYTF. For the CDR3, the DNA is TGTGCCAGCAGCCCGAACAGGGGGGAACATGGCTACACCTTC.

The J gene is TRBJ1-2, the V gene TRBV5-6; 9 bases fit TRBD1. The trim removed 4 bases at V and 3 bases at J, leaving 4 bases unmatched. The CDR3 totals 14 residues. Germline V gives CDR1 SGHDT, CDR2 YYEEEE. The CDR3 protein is CASSKDRGHYGYTF. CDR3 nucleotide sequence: TGTGCCAGCAGCAAGGACAGGGGACACTATGGCTACACCTTC.

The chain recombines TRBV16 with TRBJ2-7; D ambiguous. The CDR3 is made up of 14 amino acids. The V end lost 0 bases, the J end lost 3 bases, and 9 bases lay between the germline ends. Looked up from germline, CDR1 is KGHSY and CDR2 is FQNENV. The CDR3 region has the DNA TGTGCCAGCAGCCAATCCCGAACAAGCTACGAGCAGTACTTC. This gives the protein CASSQSRTSYEQYF.

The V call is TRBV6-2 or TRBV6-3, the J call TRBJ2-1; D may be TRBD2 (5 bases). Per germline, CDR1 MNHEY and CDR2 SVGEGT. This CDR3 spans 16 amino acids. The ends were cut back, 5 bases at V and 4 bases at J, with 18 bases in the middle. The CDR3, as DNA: TGTGCCAGCAGTCTGGGTCGGGGAGTTACTTACAATGAGCAGTTCTTC. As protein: CASSLGRGVTYNEQFF.

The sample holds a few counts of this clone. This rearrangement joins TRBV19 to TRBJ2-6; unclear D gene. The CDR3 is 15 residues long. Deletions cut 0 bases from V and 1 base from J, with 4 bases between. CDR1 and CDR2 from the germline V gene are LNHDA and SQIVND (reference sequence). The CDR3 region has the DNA TGTGCCAGTAGTATAGACCATTCTGGGGCCAACGTCCTGACTTTC. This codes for CASSIDHSGANVLTF.

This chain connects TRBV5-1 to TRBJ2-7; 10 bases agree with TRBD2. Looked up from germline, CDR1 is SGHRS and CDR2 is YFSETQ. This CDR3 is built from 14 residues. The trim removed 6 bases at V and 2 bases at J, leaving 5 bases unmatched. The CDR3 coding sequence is TGCGCCAGCAAGGTAGCGGGGGGCCCCTACGAGCAGTACTTC. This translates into CASKVAGGPYEQYF.